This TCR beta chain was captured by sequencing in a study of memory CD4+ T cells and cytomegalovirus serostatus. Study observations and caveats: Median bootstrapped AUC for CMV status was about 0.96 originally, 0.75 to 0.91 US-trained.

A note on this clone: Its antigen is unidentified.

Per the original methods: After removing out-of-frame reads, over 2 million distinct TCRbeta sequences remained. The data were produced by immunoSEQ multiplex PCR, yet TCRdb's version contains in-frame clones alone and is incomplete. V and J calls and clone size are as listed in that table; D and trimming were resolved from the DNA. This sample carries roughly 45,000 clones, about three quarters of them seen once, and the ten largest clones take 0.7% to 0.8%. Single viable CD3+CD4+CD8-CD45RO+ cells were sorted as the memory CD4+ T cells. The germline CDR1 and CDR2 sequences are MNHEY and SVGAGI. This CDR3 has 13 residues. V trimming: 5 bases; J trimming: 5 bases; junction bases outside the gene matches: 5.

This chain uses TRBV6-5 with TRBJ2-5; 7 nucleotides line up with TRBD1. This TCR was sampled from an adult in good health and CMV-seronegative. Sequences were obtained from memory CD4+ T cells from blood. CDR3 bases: TGTGCCAGCAGTAGGGACAGCGGCGAGACCCAGTACTTC. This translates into CASSRDSGETQYF.